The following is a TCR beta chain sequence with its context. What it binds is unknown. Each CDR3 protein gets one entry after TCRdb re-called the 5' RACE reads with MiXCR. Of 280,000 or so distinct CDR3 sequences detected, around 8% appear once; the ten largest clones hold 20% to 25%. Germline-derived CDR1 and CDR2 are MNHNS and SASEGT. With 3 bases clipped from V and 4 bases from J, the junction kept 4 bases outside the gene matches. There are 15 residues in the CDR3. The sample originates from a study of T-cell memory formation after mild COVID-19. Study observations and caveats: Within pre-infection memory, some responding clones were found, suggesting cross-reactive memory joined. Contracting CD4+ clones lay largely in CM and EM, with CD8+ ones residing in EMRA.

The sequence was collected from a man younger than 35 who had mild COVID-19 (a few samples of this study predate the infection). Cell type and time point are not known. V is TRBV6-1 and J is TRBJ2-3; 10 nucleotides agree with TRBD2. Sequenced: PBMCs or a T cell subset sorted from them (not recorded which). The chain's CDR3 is CASSDTAGGADTQYF. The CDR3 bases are TGTGCCAGCAGTGATACAGCGGGGGGGGCAGATACGCAGTATTTT.